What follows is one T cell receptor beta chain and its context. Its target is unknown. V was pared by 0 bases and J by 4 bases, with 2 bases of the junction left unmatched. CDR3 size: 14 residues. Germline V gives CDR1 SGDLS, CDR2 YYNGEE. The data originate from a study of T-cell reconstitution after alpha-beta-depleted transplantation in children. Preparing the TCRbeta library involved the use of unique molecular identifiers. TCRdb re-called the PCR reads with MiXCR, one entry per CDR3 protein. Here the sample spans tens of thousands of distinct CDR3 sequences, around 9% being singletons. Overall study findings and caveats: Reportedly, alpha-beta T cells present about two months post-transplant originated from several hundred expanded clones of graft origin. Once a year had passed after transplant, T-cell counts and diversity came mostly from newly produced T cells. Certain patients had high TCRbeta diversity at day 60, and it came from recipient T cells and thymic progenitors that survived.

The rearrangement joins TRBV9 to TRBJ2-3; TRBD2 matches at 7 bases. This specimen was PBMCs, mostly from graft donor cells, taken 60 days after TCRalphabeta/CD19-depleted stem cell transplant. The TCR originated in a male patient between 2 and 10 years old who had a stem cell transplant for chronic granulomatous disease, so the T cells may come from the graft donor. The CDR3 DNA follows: TGTGCCAGCAGCGTAGCGGGAGGCGCAGATACGCAGTATTTT. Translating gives CASSVAGGADTQYF.